The 22 T cell receptor beta chains listed next were all sequenced from one sample in a study of CD4 T cells in relation to SARS-CoV-2 and coronaviruses. Measured with immunoSEQ multiplex PCR; TCRdb has only the in-frame clones, and not every one. The repertoire holds tens of thousands of clones, with approximately 86% as singletons. These receptors' antigens are unknown. Sequenced input: naive CD4+ T cells from PBMCs, cultured in vitro. Regarding subset: naive CD4+ T cells isolated by negative enrichment. The receptors stem from an adult with COVID-19.

The chain joins TRBV4-3 to TRBJ2-7; tentative D call: TRBD2 (5 bases). The V gene's germline CDR1 is LGHNA and CDR2 YSLEER. The CDR3 has 17 residues. Trimming took off 0 bases at V and 0 bases at J, with 15 bases between the two ends. The CDR3 DNA is TGCGCCAGCAGCCAAGACGAGGCGGGTAAGAGCTCCTACGAGCAGTACTTC. Encoded protein: CASSQDEAGKSSYEQYF.

The chain uses TRBV19 and TRBJ1-5, with a possible D match to TRBD1 (5 bases). Trimming cost V 5 bases and J 3 bases, with 11 bases left between them. This CDR3 has 14 residues. Germline lookup yields CDR1 LNHDA and CDR2 SQIVND (reference sequence). The DNA of the CDR3 is TGTGCCAGTAGTCCGCGGGGGACCAATCAGCCCCAGCATTTT. This translates into CASSPRGTNQPQHF.

This clone has just a few counts. The chain combines TRBV6-1 with TRBJ2-7; no definite D call. The V gene's germline CDR1 is MNHNS and CDR2 SASEGT. The V end was cut by 0 bases, the J end by 1 base, with 13 bases between. The CDR3 consists of 16 residues. The CDR3 bases are TGTGCCAGCAGTGAAGCTGCGTTCTCCCCTTCCTACGAGCAGTACTTC. It translates to CASSEAAFSPSYEQYF.

The chain uses TRBV19 and TRBJ2-1, with D hard to call. Trimming left V 1 base short and J 8 bases short, with 9 bases between. The CDR3 has 13 amino acids. CDR1 LNHDA and CDR2 SQIVND come from the germline V gene (reference sequence). The CDR3, as DNA: TGTGCCAGTAGTATAGGTTCTCGCGATGAGCAGTTCTTC. Translating gives CASSIGSRDEQFF. The whole variable domain, remainder taken from reference TRBV19 and TRBJ2-1, is DGGITQSPKYLFRKEGQNVTLSCEQNLNHDAMYWYRQDPGQGLRLIYYSQIVNDFQKGDIAEGYSVSREKKESFPLTVTSAQKNPTAFYLCASSIGSRDEQFFGPGTRLTVL.

The CDR3 DNA sequence: TGTGCCAGCACGCGCGCCGGCCAAGAGACCCAGTACTTC. Translating it yields CASTRAGQETQYF. The chain combines TRBV12-3 or TRBV12-4 with TRBJ2-5; D gene ambiguous. V dropped 7 bases and J dropped 1 base, with 10 bases sitting between them. The length of the CDR3 is 13 residues.

This clone was seen once. This chain links TRBV4-3 with TRBJ2-3; D possibly uses TRBD1 or TRBD2 (5 bases each). The CDR3 covers 15 residues. Trimming took 1 base from V and 6 from J, leaving 14 bases between them. CDR1 and CDR2 from the germline V gene are LGHNA and YSLEER. This CDR3 reads CASSQVVGVRDTQYF. For the CDR3, the DNA is TGCGCCAGCAGCCAAGTTGTGGGGGTTAGGGATACGCAGTATTTT.

This clone was counted a few times. The gene calls are TRBV19 and TRBJ2-1; 12 positions agree with TRBD2. The length of the CDR3 is 15 residues. CDR1 is LNHDA, CDR2 SQIVND, per germline (reference sequence). V lost 5 bases to trimming and J lost 8 bases; unmatched junction nucleotides: 7. CDR3 protein: CASSVQGLAGYEQFF. The DNA for the CDR3 is TGTGCCAGTAGTGTTCAGGGACTAGCGGGTTATGAGCAGTTCTTC.

This chain links TRBV6-6 with TRBJ2-5; 16 bases line up with TRBD2. This CDR3 has 15 amino acids. Germline CDR1 reads MNHNY; CDR2 reads SVGAGI (reference sequence). Trimming at V came to 6 bases and at J to 5 bases, leaving 3 bases not matched to a gene. The CDR3 region has the DNA TGTGCCAGCAGCCGGGGACTAGCGGGAGGGGAGACCCAGTACTTC. Translation gives CASSRGLAGGETQYF.

The chain links TRBV28 to TRBJ1-1; no clear D gene. CDR3 length equals 14 residues. Trimming removed 2 bases from V and 0 bases from J, with 7 bases in between. Per germline, CDR1 MDHEN and CDR2 SYDVKM. Here the CDR3 reads CASSLGVMNTEAFF. The CDR3 region has the DNA TGTGCCAGCAGTTTAGGGGTCATGAACACTGAAGCTTTCTTT.

J is TRBJ1-2 and V is TRBV5-5; tentative D call: TRBD1 (5 bases). V was trimmed by 0 bases and J by 6 bases, leaving 18 bases between them. Germline V CDR1 and CDR2: SGHKS, YYEKEE (reference sequence). The CDR3 covers 16 residues. The CDR3 nucleotides read TGTGCCAGCAGCTTGGGGGGGGGACTCATGGGAGATGGCTACACCTTC. Translation: CASSLGGGLMGDGYTF.

Written as DNA, the CDR3 is TGTGCCAGCAGTGATTGGGGACAAACCTACGAGCAGTACTTC. Amino acid sequence: CASSDWGQTYEQYF. J is TRBJ2-7 and V is TRBV6-1; D might be TRBD1 (6 bases). Germline V lookup: CDR1 MNHNS, CDR2 SASEGT. This CDR3 comprises 14 residues. The V and J ends lost 3 bases and 2 bases respectively, with 11 bases between them.

The chain is built from TRBV6-5 and TRBJ1-5; TRBD1 is a possible D gene (5 bases). The CDR3 loop spans 15 amino acids. Trimming took 6 bases from V and 0 from J, leaving 12 bases between them. Germline CDR1 and CDR2: MNHEY and SVGAGI. This chain's CDR3 is CASRRGSISNQPQHF. As DNA, the CDR3 is TGTGCCAGCAGAAGGGGCTCCATTAGCAATCAGCCCCAGCATTTT.

The chain recombines TRBV27 with TRBJ2-7; TRBD2 matches at 11 bases. The V gene's germline CDR1 is MNHEY and CDR2 SMNVEV (reference sequence). This CDR3 spans 17 amino acids. V trimming: 5 bases; J trimming: 0 bases; junction bases outside the gene matches: 9. The CDR3 sequence is CASSGTSGPSSSYEQYF. CDR3 DNA: TGTGCCAGCAGTGGGACTAGCGGACCCTCGAGCTCCTACGAGCAGTACTTC.

The CDR3: CASSPGEQFF. As DNA, the CDR3 is TGTGCCAGCAGCCCGGGTGAGCAGTTCTTC. V and J are TRBV7-9 and TRBJ2-1; no reliable D call. This CDR3 region has 10 residues. Germline V lookup: CDR1 SEHNR, CDR2 FQNEAQ (reference sequence). The V end was cut by 5 bases, the J end by 9 bases, with 5 bases between.

The chain employs TRBV10-2 and TRBJ2-7, with 15 positions matching TRBD2. The CDR3 has 19 residues. V trimming: 5 bases; J trimming: 3 bases; junction bases outside the gene matches: 14. In germline, CDR1 is WSHSY, CDR2 SAAADI. CDR3 DNA: TGCGCCAGCAGTACCGGGACTAGCGGGAGGACCGTACCCGTCTACGAGCAGTACTTC. Its protein product is CASSTGTSGRTVPVYEQYF.

This clone was seen only once. The genes are TRBV5-4 and TRBJ2-1, with D uncertain. The CDR3 runs to 14 residues. Germline assignment: CDR1 SGHNT and CDR2 YYREEE (reference sequence). The germline V and J ends were trimmed by 1 base and 3 bases, with 8 bases remaining between them. As DNA, the CDR3 is TGTGCCAGCAGCTTGCTGGGCAACTACAATGAGCAGTTCTTC. It encodes CASSLLGNYNEQFF.

This chain joins TRBV4-1 and TRBJ1-2; no clear D gene. The CDR3 has 15 residues. Germline CDR1 is MGHRA and CDR2 is YSYEKL. V lost 2 bases and J lost 6, with 16 bases in between. The CDR3 region is CASSQFTRRENGYTF. Written as DNA, the CDR3 is TGCGCCAGCAGCCAATTTACGCGTAGGGAGAATGGCTACACCTTC.

The rearrangement uses TRBV28 and TRBJ2-5; 7 positions match TRBD2. The germline V gene encodes CDR1 MDHEN and CDR2 SYDVKM. The CDR3 spans 16 residues. V lost 6 bases and J lost 4; bases outside the gene matches: 14. The CDR3 sequence: CASSLPISGMGETQYF. The CDR3 nucleotides are TGTGCCAGCAGCCTTCCCATAAGCGGGATGGGAGAGACCCAGTACTTC.

This chain uses TRBV7-9 with TRBJ2-7; D is possibly TRBD1 (6 bases). CDR3 length: 14 residues. V shed 1 base and J shed 5 bases, with 12 bases lying between them. Germline lookup yields CDR1 SEHNR and CDR2 FQNEAQ (reference sequence). The CDR3 DNA reads as TGTGCCAGCAGCTTAGTGTCACAGGGCGACGAGCAGTACTTC. Translation gives CASSLVSQGDEQYF.

The rearrangement uses TRBV7-9 and TRBJ2-5; D remains ambiguous. With 0 bases removed from V and 5 bases from J, the gap between germline ends came to 13 bases. Germline V gives CDR1 SEHNR, CDR2 FQNEAQ (reference sequence). There are 15 residues in the CDR3. The CDR3 protein is CASSLATPQWETQYF. CDR3 nucleotide sequence: TGTGCCAGCAGCTTAGCCACTCCACAATGGGAGACCCAGTACTTC.

The chain's CDR3 is CASSLETGGVYEQYF. In DNA form, the CDR3 reads TGTGCCAGCAGCTTAGAGACAGGGGGCGTCTACGAGCAGTACTTC. This rearrangement joins TRBV11-2 to TRBJ2-7, with 10 bases aligning to TRBD1. The junction had 2 bases not matched to a gene; V was cut back by 0 bases and J by 3 bases. Germline CDR1 and CDR2: SGHAT and FQNNGV. There are 15 residues in the CDR3.

The chain joins TRBV5-1 to TRBJ2-2; D not resolved. The V end was cut by 2 bases, the J end by 3 bases, with 2 bases between. The CDR3 runs 12 residues. Germline CDR1 SGHRS, CDR2 YFSETQ. DNA for the CDR3: TGCGCCAGCAGCTTTGACACCGGGGAGCTGTTTTTT. It is translated as CASSFDTGELFF.